This T cell receptor beta chain was found in a study of regulatory T cells in long-lasting Graves disease. Study outcomes and limitations: Favored gene segments in persistent disease were TRBV28, TRBJ1-2 and TRBJ2-5.

Combining iRepertoire HTBI primers with Arm-PCR of CDR3 regions, the authors built TCR beta libraries. In the original processing: Identification of gene segments yielded 60 or so TRBV and about 14 TRBJ across samples. TCRdb fed the multiplex PCR reads into MiXCR, producing one record per CDR3 protein. The V and J calls follow TCRdb's processing rather than the paper's. There are roughly 420,000 distinct CDR3 sequences in the sample; 16% occur only once, and 23% lies in the top ten. Germline loops: CDR1 MNHNS, CDR2 SASEGT. The CDR3 has 14 residues. The V gene lost 3 bases and the J gene lost 4 bases, with 10 bases spanning the gap. This clonotype was observed at least ten times. Its matching antigen is unknown. Time point indicated: newly diagnosed GD, antithyroid drugs for less than 3 months. PBMC-derived RNA was used for the TCR library. These data also formed part of another study, on T cells in Graves' hyperthyroidism and ophthalmopathy. As that report states: The patients, who ranged from 18 to 65 in age, presented with newly diagnosed hyperthyroidism lasting under 2 months. TCR CDR3 regions were first amplified by RT-PCR with HTBI primers.

Sequenced material: peripheral blood mononuclear cells (PBMCs), taken at new diagnosis, from a patient treated with antithyroid drugs. The receptor comes from a woman aged 18-29 years with Graves disease. The J gene is TRBJ2-1, the V gene TRBV6-1; D unresolved. In nucleotides, the CDR3 is TGTGCCAGCAGTGATGGACGGCTTTACAATGAGCAGTTCTTC. Translation: CASSDGRLYNEQFF.